This T cell receptor (beta chain) appears in the sequencing data of a study of T cell responses to AZD1222 COVID-19 vaccine. V was clipped by 4 bases and J by 3 bases; unmatched bases: 1. CDR3 length: 13 amino acids. Germline lookup yields CDR1 MNHEY and CDR2 SMNVEV (reference sequence). Data came from immunoSEQ multiplex PCR; TCRdb stores just in-frame clones and leaves some out. The sample carries over 15,000 clones, 88% recorded once. The specimen was peripheral blood, collected 28 days after the second AZD1222 dose. The TCR comes from an adult who received the AZD1222 COVID-19 vaccine. The chain combines TRBV27 with TRBJ1-1; 8 bases map to TRBD1. CDR3 region: CASSSQGDTEAFF. The CDR3 region has the DNA TGTGCCAGCAGTTCACAGGGGGACACTGAAGCTTTCTTT.